This TCR beta chain was found in a study of blood T cell repertoires in COVID-19. Data came from immunoSEQ multiplex PCR; TCRdb stores just in-frame clones and leaves some out. This table holds some 330,000 clones, roughly 89% found once. Per germline, CDR1 SGDLS and CDR2 YYNGEE. This CDR3 region has 17 residues. The ends were cut back, 3 bases at V and 2 bases at J, with 20 bases in the middle. Sequenced sample: peripheral blood. The origin of this receptor is a woman younger than 45 with COVID-19, enrolled during active disease. The rearrangement uses TRBV9 and TRBJ1-1; D not resolved. CDR3 sequence: CASSATVRVPVNTEAFF. The CDR3 nucleotides are TGTGCCAGCAGCGCCACCGTGAGGGTCCCGGTAAACACTGAAGCTTTCTTT.